Listed below are T cell receptor beta chains from one sample, sequenced in a study of blood T cell repertoires in COVID-19. Profiling relied on immunoSEQ multiplex PCR, and the TCRdb table lists in-frame clones only, not all of them. The table has about 140,000 clones, roughly four fifths seen once. Sequenced input: peripheral blood. The source of these receptors is a woman over 75 with acute or convalescent COVID-19. Both conserved end residues are part of each CDR3. A D gene is named only where the DNA matches it firmly. Expanded clones are given a class, and other clones once, few, many or no size at all.

j_gene | v_gene | d_gene | abundance | CDR3aa | CDR3nt
TRBJ2-7 | TRBV4-2 | - | - | CASSRTEGLEEQYF | TGTGCCAGCAGCCGCACAGAGGGCCTGGAGGAGCAGTACTTC
TRBJ2-5 | TRBV2 | TRBD2 | - | CASSGLTSGQETQYF | TGTGCCAGCAGTGGATTGACTAGCGGACAAGAGACCCAGTACTTC
TRBJ2-7 | TRBV11-2 | - | - | CASSFLGGTYEQYF | TGTGCCAGCAGCTTTTTGGGCGGGACCTACGAGCAGTACTTC
TRBJ2-1 | TRBV6-5 | TRBD2 | few | CASRKLAEYNEQFF | TGTGCCAGCAGAAAACTAGCGGAATACAATGAGCAGTTCTTC
TRBJ2-1 | TRBV19 | TRBD1 | - | CASSNHGQGYNEQFF | TGTGCCAGTAGTAACCATGGACAGGGATACAATGAGCAGTTCTTC
TRBJ2-3 | TRBV7-6 | TRBD2 | - | CASSKRGRGSTDTQYF | TGTGCCAGCAGCAAGAGAGGGCGGGGGAGCACAGATACGCAGTATTTT
TRBJ1-1 | TRBV6-5 | - | few | CASTRVGNTEAFF | TGTGCCAGCACCAGGGTTGGGAACACTGAAGCTTTCTTT
TRBJ2-1 | TRBV6-5 | - | few | CASSYTPGDNEQFF | TGTGCCAGCAGTTACACCCCAGGGGACAATGAGCAGTTCTTC
TRBJ1-4 | TRBV20-1 | - | few | CSASSSGGAGDEKLFF | TGCAGTGCTAGTTCGTCTGGGGGGGCTGGTGACGAAAAACTGTTTTTT
TRBJ2-3 | TRBV28 | TRBD1 | - | CASTWDSFTDTQYF | TGTGCCAGCACCTGGGACAGCTTCACAGATACGCAGTATTTT
TRBJ1-1 | TRBV6-6 | - | few | CASSSPRGTEAFF | TGTGCCAGCAGTTCCCCTAGGGGCACTGAAGCTTTCTTT
TRBJ2-1 | TRBV28 | - | - | CASSPLRSSYNEQFF | TGTGCCAGCAGTCCGTTGCGGAGCTCCTACAATGAGCAGTTCTTC
TRBJ2-1 | TRBV6-5 | - | few | CASKGGGTYNEQFF | TGTGCCAGCAAGGGCGGCGGGACCTACAATGAGCAGTTCTTC
TRBJ1-4 | TRBV2 | TRBD1 | once | CASSLNRGRANEKLFF | TGTGCCAGCAGCCTGAACAGGGGGCGAGCTAATGAAAAACTGTTTTTT
TRBJ2-5 | TRBV7-6 | TRBD2 | - | CASSSRLAGTETQYF | TGTGCCAGCAGCTCTAGACTAGCGGGAACAGAGACCCAGTACTTC
TRBJ2-1 | TRBV5-4 | TRBD1 | - | CASSRTGGGLNEQFF | TGTGCCAGCAGTCGGACAGGGGGCGGTTTGAATGAGCAGTTCTTC
TRBJ2-7 | TRBV2 | TRBD2 | - | CASSEALGREGYEQYF | TGTGCCAGCAGTGAAGCGCTTGGGCGGGAGGGTTACGAGCAGTACTTC
TRBJ1-4 | TRBV28 | - | - | CASSLYQTNEKLFF | TGTGCCAGCAGTTTATATCAGACTAATGAAAAACTGTTTTTT
TRBJ2-4 | TRBV28 | TRBD1 | - | CASSLGTGFAKNIQYF | TGTGCCAGCAGTTTAGGGACAGGGTTCGCCAAAAACATTCAGTACTTC
TRBJ2-3 | TRBV10-3 | - | - | CAISESGPGTDTQYF | TGTGCCATCAGTGAGTCAGGGCCAGGGACAGATACGCAGTATTTT
TRBJ2-5 | TRBV14 | - | - | CASSRDSTQETQYF | TGTGCCAGCAGCCGCGACAGTACCCAAGAGACCCAGTACTTC
TRBJ2-7 | TRBV5-4 | - | - | CASSWLGGYEQYF | TGTGCCAGCAGCTGGCTTGGGGGGTACGAGCAGTACTTC
TRBJ2-1 | TRBV27 | - | - | CASRRQVVNEQFF | TGTGCCAGCAGGAGACAGGTCGTCAATGAGCAGTTCTTC
TRBJ2-1 | TRBV18 | - | - | CASSRPREGRGQFF | TGTGCCAGCTCACGACCCCGAGAGGGCCGCGGGCAGTTCTTC
TRBJ1-2 | TRBV6-9 | - | - | CASRQGFDRPNYGYTF | TGTGCCAGCAGACAAGGTTTTGACAGGCCAAACTATGGCTACACCTTC
TRBJ2-5 | TRBV4-1 | TRBD2 | - | CASSQERGPSGGIRETQYF | TGCGCCAGCAGCCAAGAAAGAGGCCCTAGCGGGGGAATACGGGAGACCCAGTACTTC
TRBJ1-2 | TRBV7-9 | TRBD1 | - | CASSPDRDGYGYTF | TGTGCCAGCAGCCCAGACAGGGATGGGTATGGCTACACCTTC
TRBJ2-6 | TRBV7-9 | TRBD2 | - | CASSSGTSGGSSGANVLTF | TGTGCCAGCAGCTCCGGGACTAGCGGGGGCTCCTCTGGGGCCAACGTCCTGACTTTC
TRBJ2-2 | TRBV27 | TRBD2 | few | CASSFSGGGGELFF | TGTGCCAGCAGTTTCTCGGGGGGTGGCGGGGAGCTGTTTTTT
TRBJ2-1 | TRBV5-1 | TRBD2 | - | CASSMTSGGNEQFF | TGCGCCAGCAGCATGACTAGCGGGGGGAATGAGCAGTTCTTC
TRBJ2-1 | TRBV5-8 | TRBD2 | once | CASSLTIRIAGGGNEQFF | TGTGCCAGCAGCCTCACCATTCGGATAGCGGGAGGCGGCAATGAGCAGTTCTTC
TRBJ2-7 | TRBV5-1 | TRBD2 | - | CASSLISGSHEQYF | TGCGCCAGCAGCTTAATTAGCGGGAGCCACGAGCAGTACTTC
TRBJ2-5 | TRBV6-1 | - | - | CASSEVYRQETQYF | TGTGCCAGCAGTGAAGTGTACAGGCAAGAGACCCAGTACTTC
TRBJ1-5 | TRBV7-2 | - | - | CASSFGRSSNQPQHF | TGTGCCAGCAGCTTCGGGAGGTCTAGCAATCAGCCCCAGCATTTT
TRBJ1-5 | TRBV7-6 | TRBD1 | - | CASSPGLARGHSNQPQHF | TGTGCCAGCAGCCCCGGCCTCGCCAGGGGGCATAGCAATCAGCCCCAGCATTTT
TRBJ1-1 | TRBV5-4 | TRBD1 | - | CASSREGGEENTEAFF | TGTGCCAGCAGCCGGGAAGGGGGCGAGGAGAACACTGAAGCTTTCTTT
TRBJ2-3 | TRBV28 | TRBD2 | - | CASSFPQLADTDTQYF | TGTGCCAGCAGTTTCCCCCAGCTAGCGGACACAGATACGCAGTATTTT